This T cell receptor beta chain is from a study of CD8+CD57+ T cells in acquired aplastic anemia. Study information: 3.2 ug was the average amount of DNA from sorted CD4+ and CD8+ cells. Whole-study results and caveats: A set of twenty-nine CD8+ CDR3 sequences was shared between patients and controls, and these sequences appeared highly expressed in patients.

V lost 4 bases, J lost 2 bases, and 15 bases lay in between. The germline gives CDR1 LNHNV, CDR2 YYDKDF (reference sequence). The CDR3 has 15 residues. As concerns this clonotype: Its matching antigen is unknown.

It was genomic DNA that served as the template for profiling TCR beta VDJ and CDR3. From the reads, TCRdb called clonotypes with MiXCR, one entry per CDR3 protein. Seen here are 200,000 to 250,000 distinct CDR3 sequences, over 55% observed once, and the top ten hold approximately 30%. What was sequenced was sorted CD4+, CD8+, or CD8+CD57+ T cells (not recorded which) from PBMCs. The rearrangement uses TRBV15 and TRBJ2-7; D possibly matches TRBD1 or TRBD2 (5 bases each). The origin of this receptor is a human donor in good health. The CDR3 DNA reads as TGTGCCACCAGCACGGCAGGGACGTTTACCTACGAGCAGTACTTC. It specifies CATSTAGTFTYEQYF.